This is a list of T cell receptor beta chains from one sample in a study of naive and memory T cell subsets. TCRdb re-analysed the UMI-ligation and nested PCR reads in MiXCR, keeping a single row per CDR3 protein. The sample lists over 65,000 distinct CDR3 sequences; 8% to 9.5% were seen once. The specimen was naive CD8+ T cells from blood. All receptors derive from a human donor in good health. CDR3s leave out the opening cysteine and the closing phenylalanine or tryptophan. Clone size is given for some rows only: seen once, a few or many times, or a class if the clone is expanded.

V: TRBV7-9; size: many; length: 14; CDR3: ASSSGQGGGYYEQY
V: TRBV28; size: -; length: 9; CDR3: ATAGFFEQY
V: TRBV6-5; size: many; length: 11; CDR3: ASSYDGADTQY
V: TRBV7-2; size: -; length: 10; CDR3: ASSSRFPEQY
V: TRBV11-2; size: -; length: 10; CDR3: ASSSENQPQH
V: TRBV27; size: -; length: 15; CDR3: ASSLGGLPIYYNEQF
V: TRBV15; size: many; length: 14; CDR3: ATSSGVTLGANVLT
V: TRBV19; size: few; length: 12; CDR3: ASSTNNRGYGYT
V: TRBV5-1; size: many; length: 13; CDR3: ASSLEQGAATEAF
V: TRBV12-5; size: many; length: 10; CDR3: ASATGNYEQY
V: TRBV20-1; size: -; length: 12; CDR3: SALRTSGNYEQY
V: TRBV19; size: many; length: 14; CDR3: ASSISGSLSTGELF
V: TRBV20-1; size: -; length: 12; CDR3: SARGLALTYEQY
V: TRBV10-1; size: -; length: 13; CDR3: ASSEWGSSYNEQF
V: TRBV12-3/TRBV12-4; size: many; length: 11; CDR3: ASRAPSTYEQY
V: TRBV7-9; size: -; length: 13; CDR3: ASTGGHRRSDTQY
V: TRBV9; size: -; length: 12; CDR3: ASSAGTSSYEQY
V: TRBV5-5; size: medium-sized; length: 12; CDR3: ASSLEPPPYEQC
V: TRBV5-4; size: -; length: 12; CDR3: ASSLRLAGSEQY
V: TRBV7-8; size: -; length: 13; CDR3: ASSSRLAGGETQY
V: TRBV7-9; size: many; length: 12; CDR3: ASSLGQGNTEAF
V: TRBV11-3; size: few; length: 11; CDR3: ASSLGRSSEQF
V: TRBV6-1; size: few; length: 14; CDR3: ASSVPGSGPYNEQF
V: TRBV10-3; size: few; length: 13; CDR3: AISVSGSSYNEQF
V: TRBV2; size: -; length: 10; CDR3: ASRVVGETQY
V: TRBV11-2; size: few; length: 11; CDR3: ASSGDGGYGYT
V: TRBV5-1; size: -; length: 13; CDR3: ASSWSLEGGAEQY
V: TRBV7-9; size: -; length: 13; CDR3: ASIHVGDRDEKLF
V: TRBV9; size: many; length: 11; CDR3: ASSAFRAGELF
V: TRBV5-6; size: few; length: 13; CDR3: ASSTTYSGNPEQF
V: TRBV20-1; size: -; length: 12; CDR3: SARGTSSNNEQF
V: TRBV4-3; size: many; length: 13; CDR3: ASSQVASSTYEQY
V: TRBV14; size: many; length: 13; CDR3: ASQDRSGSWETQY
V: TRBV7-8; size: few; length: 14; CDR3: ASSSWDAGYQETQY
V: TRBV20-1; size: -; length: 11; CDR3: SARPGRQDTQY
V: TRBV2; size: many; length: 14; CDR3: ASTTPGLAGQETQY
V: TRBV9; size: -; length: 13; CDR3: ASSIRGSSTDTQY
V: TRBV7-2; size: many; length: 14; CDR3: ASSSAIPRDYNEQF
V: TRBV20-1; size: many; length: 10; CDR3: SARKENTEAF
V: TRBV5-1; size: -; length: 13; CDR3: ASSDRDAGSYEQY
V: TRBV20-1; size: few; length: 12; CDR3: SARVAGGTETQY
V: TRBV25-1; size: -; length: 12; CDR3: ASSEYLRAGELF
V: TRBV6-2/TRBV6-3; size: many; length: 11; CDR3: ASSYSMRGGYT
V: TRBV9; size: -; length: 12; CDR3: ASSGGVASNIQY
V: TRBV5-1; size: few; length: 10; CDR3: ASSLGLEEQF
V: TRBV11-2; size: many; length: 14; CDR3: ASSSARTSGGYEQY
V: TRBV6-5; size: -; length: 12; CDR3: ASSYSNGGTEAF
V: TRBV12-3/TRBV12-4; size: few; length: 10; CDR3: ASSISTDTQY
V: TRBV4-2; size: many; length: 12; CDR3: ASRDRWGTDTQY
V: TRBV5-4; size: few; length: 12; CDR3: ASSAGQGDYEQY
V: TRBV27; size: many; length: 10; CDR3: ASSSGFNEQF
V: TRBV5-6; size: many; length: 13; CDR3: ASSLANGAVYGYT
V: TRBV6-2/TRBV6-3; size: -; length: 12; CDR3: ASSPSGGGHEQY
V: TRBV13; size: few; length: 11; CDR3: ASSLGQGGRLF
V: TRBV27; size: -; length: 16; CDR3: ASSLSALGGLPTDTQY
V: TRBV30; size: -; length: 10; CDR3: ACLDRYNEQF
V: TRBV10-3; size: many; length: 11; CDR3: AIPGLNTGELF
V: TRBV15; size: many; length: 15; CDR3: ATSRGSGRAGAGELF
V: TRBV2; size: many; length: 13; CDR3: ASSYRDSALVEQF